This TCR beta chain is from a study of T cells in Graves' hyperthyroidism and ophthalmopathy (dated by TCRdb to between 2019 and 2020). For the study in its entirety: Peripheral blood was sampled at the time of initial diagnosis, prior to any treatment. To identify distinguishing TCR V-J signatures, a discovery cohort of 90 to 100 patients was used, comprising 40 to 45 with Graves' ophthalmopathy and some 60 with stable Graves' hyperthyroidism. Prospective prediction of ophthalmopathy was tested in an independent validation cohort consisting of under 20 hyperthyroidism patients and approximately 16 patients who later progressed to ophthalmopathy. The roughly 90 discovery patients were divided at random into training and test sets in a 7:3 ratio. Thyroid tissue and blood T-cell repertoires from about six Graves' hyperthyroidism patients were also compared in the study. After sampling, hyperthyroidism patients received methimazole starting at 30 mg daily, and ophthalmopathy patients received high-dose intravenous methylprednisolone. TCR Vbeta CDR3 sequencing of some 140 peripheral blood samples (fewer than 45 ophthalmopathy, 75 to 85 hyperthyroidism and 17 progressor patients) is reported in the paper.

The TCR beta CDR3 regions were amplified from RNA transcripts. A first-round RT-PCR of the TCR CDR3 used the HTBI primer set with the Qiagen OneStep RT-PCR kit. A second multiplex PCR round built the libraries, followed by size selection and purification. Paired-end sequencing of the libraries was performed with 100 bp reads on an Illumina HiSeq2000. The original pipeline was this. SOAPnuke was used to process the raw data, with reads discarded if the reads contained adapters or uncalled bases, had a mean Phred below 15, or lacked an exact constant-primer or identifier match. High-quality paired reads were merged with COPE v1.2.5, and unique nucleotide sequences were defined as clonotypes. MiTCR v1.1 was used to align the clonotypes against IMGT TRBV, TRBD and TRBJ reference segments. Analysis was restricted to V-J combinations with a frequency above 0.0001, which covered 98% to 99.2% of repertoires. A TCS score was defined as the ratio between F50 (clonal expansion) and ExV (chaos), using BLOSUM62-based TCRdist between CDR3 peptides within each V-J. Welch's t-statistics and random forest reduced 500 to 650 V-J features to fewer than 15, which were used in a naive Bayes classifier (R e1071). TCRdb itself trimmed the public reads at Q25 with fastp, ran MiXCR and retained productive beta chains. All rows with the same CDR3 protein become a single entry with the most common DNA and genes. TCRdb's processing, not the study's, gives the V and J calls here. In this sample the table shows roughly 420,000 distinct CDR3 sequences, more than 15% of which occur a single time. The top ten hold about 7.7% of the sample.

The research as a whole found: In cross-validation, a model built on a 13 V-J signature told ophthalmopathy apart from stable hyperthyroidism with 85% to 90% sensitivity and roughly 81% specificity, and in testing the same model reached 80%/75%. Sample size was not statistically predetermined, and investigators were not blinded to group allocation. Most expanded thyroid clonotypes (frequency above 0.001) were also detected in blood, a finding suggesting that blood repertoires may reflect thyroid immune responses. In validation, the model predicted progression to ophthalmopathy a median of about 6.8 months before onset, with approximately 68% sensitivity and just under 75% specificity.

Stable Graves' hyperthyroidism was defined as no progression to ophthalmopathy during 18 months of follow-up. Hyperthyroidism patients were aged 18 to 65 years and newly diagnosed, with disease duration of less than 2 months. Exclusion was applied to patients with uncontrolled infections, other autoimmune diseases, pregnancy or lactation. Clinical symptoms, serum thyroxine and TRAb, thyroid ultrasound, and orbital computed tomography formed the basis for the diagnoses. Ficoll-Paque density gradient centrifugation was used to isolate PBMCs from around 10 ml of fresh peripheral blood. Total RNA was extracted using Trizol reagent, and RNA quality was assessed on an Agilent 2100 Bioanalyzer. This clonotype was counted between two and nine times. Its target antigen remains unknown. No much larger clone is present one base from it, and per-base qualities are unavailable. The CDR3 spans 17 residues, from the cysteine through the phenylalanine. Just CDR3 DNA is preserved here, 51 bases in frame from base 1. Based on the germline V gene, the CDR1 and CDR2 sequences are KGHSH and LQKENI. After removal of 0 bases from V and 2 bases from J, the junction retains 9 bases not matched to a gene.

This clonotype was sampled from a woman aged 18-29 years with Graves' hyperthyroidism. The sequenced material came from blood. The rearranged chain carries TRBV18 and TRBJ2-5; 7 bases in the junction line up with TRBD1. The CDR3 region has the sequence CASSPPVPKGAQETQYF. At the DNA level, the sequence is TGTGCCAGCTCACCACCGGTTCCGAAGGGGGCTCAAGAGACCCAGTACTTC.